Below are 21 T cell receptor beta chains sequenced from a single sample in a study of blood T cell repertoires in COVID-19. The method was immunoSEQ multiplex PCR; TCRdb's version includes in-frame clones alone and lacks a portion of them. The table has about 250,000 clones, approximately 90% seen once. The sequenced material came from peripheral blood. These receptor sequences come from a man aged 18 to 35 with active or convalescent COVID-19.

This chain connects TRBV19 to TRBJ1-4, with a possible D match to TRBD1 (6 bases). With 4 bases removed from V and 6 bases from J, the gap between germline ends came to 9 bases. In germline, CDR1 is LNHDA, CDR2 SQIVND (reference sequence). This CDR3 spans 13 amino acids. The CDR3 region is CASSRNRDEKLFF. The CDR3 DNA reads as TGTGCCAGTAGTAGGAACAGGGATGAAAAACTGTTTTTT.

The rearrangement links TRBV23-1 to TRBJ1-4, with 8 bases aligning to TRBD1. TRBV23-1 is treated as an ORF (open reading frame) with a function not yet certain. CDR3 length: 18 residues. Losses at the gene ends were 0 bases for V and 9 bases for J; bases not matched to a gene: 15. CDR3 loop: CASSQSGQGAPRRKKLFF. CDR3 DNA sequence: TGCGCCAGCAGTCAATCAGGACAGGGCGCGCCTCGGCGAAAAAAACTGTTTTTT.

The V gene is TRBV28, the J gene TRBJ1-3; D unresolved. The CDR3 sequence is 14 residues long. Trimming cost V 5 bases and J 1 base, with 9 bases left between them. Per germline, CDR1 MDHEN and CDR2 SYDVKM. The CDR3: CASSEFRSGNTIYF. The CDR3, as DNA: TGTGCCAGCAGTGAGTTTCGGTCTGGAAACACCATATATTTT.

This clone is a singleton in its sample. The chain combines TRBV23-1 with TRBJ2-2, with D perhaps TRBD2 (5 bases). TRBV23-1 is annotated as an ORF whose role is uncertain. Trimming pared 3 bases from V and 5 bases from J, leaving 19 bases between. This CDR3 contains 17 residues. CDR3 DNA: TGCGCCAGCAGTCATCCGAGAGGGAGTTGGAAGACCGGGGAGCTGTTTTTT. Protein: CASSHPRGSWKTGELFF.

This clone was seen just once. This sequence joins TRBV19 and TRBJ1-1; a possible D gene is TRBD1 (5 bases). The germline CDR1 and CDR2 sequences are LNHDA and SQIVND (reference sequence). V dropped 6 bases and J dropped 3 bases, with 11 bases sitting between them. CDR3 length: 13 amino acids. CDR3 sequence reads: CASSRDSDTEAFF. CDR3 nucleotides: TGTGCCAGTAGCCGGGACTCTGACACTGAAGCTTTCTTT. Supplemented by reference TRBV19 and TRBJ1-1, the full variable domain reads DGGITQSPKYLFRKEGQNVTLSCEQNLNHDAMYWYRQDPGQGLRLIYYSQIVNDFQKGDIAEGYSVSREKKESFPLTVTSAQKNPTAFYLCASSRDSDTEAFFGQGTRLTVV.

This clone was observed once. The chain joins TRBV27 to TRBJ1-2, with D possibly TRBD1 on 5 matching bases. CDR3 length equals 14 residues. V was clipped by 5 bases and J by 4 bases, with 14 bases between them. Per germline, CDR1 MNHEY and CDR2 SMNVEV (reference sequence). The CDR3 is CASSESGQIYGYTF. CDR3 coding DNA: TGTGCCAGCAGTGAATCAGGGCAGATCTATGGCTACACCTTC.

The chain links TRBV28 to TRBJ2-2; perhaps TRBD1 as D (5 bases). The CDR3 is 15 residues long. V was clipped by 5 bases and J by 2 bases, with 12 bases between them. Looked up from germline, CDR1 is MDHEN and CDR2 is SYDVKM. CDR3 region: CASSLRQFNTGELFF. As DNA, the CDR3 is TGTGCCAGCAGTCTCCGACAGTTCAACACCGGGGAGCTGTTTTTT.

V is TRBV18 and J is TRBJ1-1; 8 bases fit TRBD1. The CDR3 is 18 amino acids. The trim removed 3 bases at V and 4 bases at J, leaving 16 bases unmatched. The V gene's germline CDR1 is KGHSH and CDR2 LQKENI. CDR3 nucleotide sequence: TGTGCCAGCTCACCGTCGGGACAGGCGGTCACAAGTTTCACTGAAGCTTTCTTT. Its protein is CASSPSGQAVTSFTEAFF.

The CDR3 here is CASSWRGRLEEQFF. The CDR3, as DNA: TGTGCCAGTAGTTGGAGAGGGAGGTTAGAGGAGCAGTTCTTC. The chain is built from TRBV19 and TRBJ2-1, with D perhaps matching TRBD2 (6 bases). Germline CDR1 and CDR2: LNHDA and SQIVND (reference sequence). The CDR3 length is 14 residues. With 5 bases removed from V and 10 bases from J, the gap between germline ends came to 18 bases.

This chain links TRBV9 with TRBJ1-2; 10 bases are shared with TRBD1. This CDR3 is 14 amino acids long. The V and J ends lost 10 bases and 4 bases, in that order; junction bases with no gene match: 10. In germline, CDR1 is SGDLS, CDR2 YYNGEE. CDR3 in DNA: TGTGCCTCGGGACAGGGGAGTGAGAGCTATGGCTACACCTTC. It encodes CASGQGSESYGYTF.

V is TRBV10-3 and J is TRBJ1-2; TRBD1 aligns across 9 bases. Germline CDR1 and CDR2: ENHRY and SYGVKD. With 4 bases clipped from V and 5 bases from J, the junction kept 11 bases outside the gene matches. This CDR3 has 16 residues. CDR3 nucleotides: TGTGCCATCAGTGTTATGGGACAGGGCTCCTCTTATGGCTACACCTTC. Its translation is CAISVMGQGSSYGYTF.

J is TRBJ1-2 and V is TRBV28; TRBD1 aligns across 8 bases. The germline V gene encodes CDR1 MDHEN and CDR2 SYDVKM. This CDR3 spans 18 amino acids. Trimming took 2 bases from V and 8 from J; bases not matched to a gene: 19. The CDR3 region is CASSLILRQGPTTEGYTF. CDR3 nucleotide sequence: TGTGCCAGCAGTTTAATTCTCAGACAGGGGCCGACGACGGAGGGCTACACCTTC.

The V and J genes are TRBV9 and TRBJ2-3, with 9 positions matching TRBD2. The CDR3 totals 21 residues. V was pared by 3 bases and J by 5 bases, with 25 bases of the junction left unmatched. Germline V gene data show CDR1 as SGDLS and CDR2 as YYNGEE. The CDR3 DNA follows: TGTGCCAGCAGCGCGCCCCTCGGAGCTAGCGGGAACCCGTCGGATTTAGATACGCAGTATTTT. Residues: CASSAPLGASGNPSDLDTQYF.

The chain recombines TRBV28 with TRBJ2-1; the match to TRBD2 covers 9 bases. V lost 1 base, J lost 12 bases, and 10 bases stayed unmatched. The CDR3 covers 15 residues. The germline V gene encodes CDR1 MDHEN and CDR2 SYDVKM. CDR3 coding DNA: TGTGCCAGCAGTTTATTCGCGGGAGGGCACGACGGGCAGTTCTTC. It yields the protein CASSLFAGGHDGQFF.

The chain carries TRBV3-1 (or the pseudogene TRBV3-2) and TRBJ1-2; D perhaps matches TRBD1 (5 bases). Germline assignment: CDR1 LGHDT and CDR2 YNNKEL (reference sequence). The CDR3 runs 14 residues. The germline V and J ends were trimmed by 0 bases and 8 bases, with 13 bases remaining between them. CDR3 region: CASSQDLRVGGYTF. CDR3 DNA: TGTGCCAGCAGCCAAGATCTCAGGGTTGGAGGCTACACCTTC.

In DNA, the CDR3 is TGTGCCAGTAGTATATACCCGGGACAGGATGAGCAGTACTTC. It specifies CASSIYPGQDEQYF. V usage is TRBV19 and J usage is TRBJ2-7, with 8 positions matching TRBD1. J lost 7 bases, V lost 2 bases, and 7 bases had no gene match. The germline V gene encodes CDR1 LNHDA and CDR2 SQIVND (reference sequence). CDR3 size: 14 residues. Using reference TRBV19 and TRBJ2-7 for the parts outside the CDR3, the full variable domain is DGGITQSPKYLFRKEGQNVTLSCEQNLNHDAMYWYRQDPGQGLRLIYYSQIVNDFQKGDIAEGYSVSREKKESFPLTVTSAQKNPTAFYLCASSIYPGQDEQYFGPGTRLTVT.

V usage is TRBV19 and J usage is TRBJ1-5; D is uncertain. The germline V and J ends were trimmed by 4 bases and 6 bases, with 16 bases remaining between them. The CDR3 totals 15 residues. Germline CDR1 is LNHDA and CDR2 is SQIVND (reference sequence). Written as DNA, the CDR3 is TGTGCCAGTAGTACCTCCCTGGGGAGCGCTCAGCCCCAGCATTTT. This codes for CASSTSLGSAQPQHF.

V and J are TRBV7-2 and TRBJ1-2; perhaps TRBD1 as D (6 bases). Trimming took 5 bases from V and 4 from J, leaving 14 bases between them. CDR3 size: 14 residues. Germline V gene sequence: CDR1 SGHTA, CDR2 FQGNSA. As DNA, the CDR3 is TGTGCCAGCAGCCTGCCCGGACAGTTCTATGGCTACACCTTC. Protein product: CASSLPGQFYGYTF. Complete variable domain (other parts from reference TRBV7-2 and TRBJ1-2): GAGVSQSPSNKVTEKGKDVELRCDPISGHTALYWYRQSLGQGLEFLIYFQGNSAPDKSGLPSDRFSAERTGGSVSTLTIQRTQQEDSAVYLCASSLPGQFYGYTFGSGTRLTVV.

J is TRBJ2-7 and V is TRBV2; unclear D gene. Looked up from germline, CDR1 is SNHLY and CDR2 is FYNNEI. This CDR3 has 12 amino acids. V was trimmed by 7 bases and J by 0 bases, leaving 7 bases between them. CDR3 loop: CASMGSSYEQYF. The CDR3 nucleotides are TGTGCCAGCATGGGCAGCTCCTACGAGCAGTACTTC.

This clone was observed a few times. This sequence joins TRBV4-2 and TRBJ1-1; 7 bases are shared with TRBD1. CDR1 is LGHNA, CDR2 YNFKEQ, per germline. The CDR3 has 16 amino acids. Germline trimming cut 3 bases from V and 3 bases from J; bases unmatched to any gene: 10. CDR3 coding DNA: TGTGCCAGCAGCCATCTCACCGACAGGGAGGACACTGAAGCTTTCTTT. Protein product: CASSHLTDREDTEAFF.

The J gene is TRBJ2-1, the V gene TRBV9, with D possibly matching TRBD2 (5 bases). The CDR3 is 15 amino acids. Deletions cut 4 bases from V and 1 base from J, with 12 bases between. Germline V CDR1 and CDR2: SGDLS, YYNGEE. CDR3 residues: CASSLSGLSYNEQFF. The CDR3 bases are TGTGCCAGCAGCCTCAGCGGACTTTCCTACAATGAGCAGTTCTTC.